The sequence of this T cell receptor beta chain was determined in a study of Ad26.COV2.S vaccination and SARS-CoV-2 variants (dated by TCRdb to the early 2020s). In the study overall: Vaccine-arm donors came from COV1001, a multicentre, randomized, double-blind, placebo-controlled phase I-IIa trial of Ad26.COV2.S in healthy adults. Trial participants were randomized into five groups of five: low-dose or high-dose Ad26.COV2.S given once or twice, or placebo on both occasions. Blinding of investigators to trial group allocation was maintained during experiments and outcome assessment. A total of 32 samples were included in the TCR-sequenced set, comprising about 20 Ad26.COV2.S vaccine recipients, 5 placebo recipients and 8 SARS-CoV-2 convalescent individuals. Ad26.COV2.S was administered intramuscularly at 5 x 10^10 or 1 x 10^11 viral particles, either as a single shot or as two shots given 56 days apart. TCRbeta repertoire sequencing served as the tool for gauging how specific and how broad the SARS-CoV-2-reactive T cell receptors were following Ad26.COV2.S vaccination. Paper-wide results and their limitations: The authors noted that the TCR breadth and depth analyses may have underestimated total T cell responses. Spike-specific TCR breadth was higher in Ad26.COV2.S recipients than in placebo recipients (P = 0.0014). The study lacked the statistical power to compare responses across vaccine doses or regimens. Comparable non-spike TCR breadth was observed between vaccine and placebo recipients, consistent with only spike being contained in the vaccine. After vaccination, substantial breadth of spike-specific CD8+ and CD4+ T cell responses was reported.

About this clone: Its antigen target is currently unknown. No quality values exist for individual bases; no much larger clone is one base distant.

The treatment or condition label of this sample denotes: around 19 received Ad26.COV2.S at low or high dose, single or two shots; roughly 5 received placebo; per-sample allocation not given. Repertoires of vaccine and placebo recipients were sequenced from samples collected on day 63 after the first injection. In Cohort 1b, 25 to 30 adults aged 18-55 years were enrolled at a single site in Boston, USA, between 29 July and 7 August 2020. Ad26.COV2.S was a replication-incompetent adenovirus type 26 vector expressing a prefusion-stabilized SARS-CoV-2 spike protein from the original Wuhan strain. The immunoSEQ Assay was the method used to sequence TCRbeta CDR3 regions. After extraction, genomic DNA underwent amplification by bias-controlled multiplex PCR, followed by high-throughput sequencing. In the authors' own workflow: Collapsing and filtering of sequences were performed to quantify the absolute abundance of each unique TCRbeta CDR3 region. T cell fraction was estimated by normalizing TCRbeta template counts to usable DNA, with usable DNA measured through amplification of reference genes found in all nucleated cells. Repertoire TCRs were annotated as SARS-CoV-2-specific when V gene, CDR3 amino acid sequence and J gene were exactly matched to a known reactive TCR set. The reference SARS-CoV-2 TCR set came from MIRA and was filtered for enrichment in COVID-19-positive ImmuneCODE repertoires, removing public or cross-reactive TCRs. Using the MIRA antigens, annotated TCRs were further analysed by specific ORF or by position within an ORF. Depth was the summed frequency of annotated unique rearrangements, while breadth was defined as annotated unique rearrangements over total unique productive rearrangements. Two-sided Wilcoxon rank-sum tests were applied when comparing TCR breadth between groups. What TCRdb holds here is the immuneACCESS table cut down to in-frame rearrangements. Part of the clones is not present; checked against another copy, under half of the missing clones reflect an unresolved V gene, and the others are unexplained. That table is the source of V, J and clone size, and D and trimming were worked out from the DNA. The table for this sample lists some 370,000 clones; 83% of them were counted only once. Around 7.3% of the sample is in the top ten clones.

This sequence originates from a person between 18 and 59 years old who received the Ad26.COV2.S COVID-19 vaccine or a placebo. This sample comprised peripheral blood, obtained in a trial of Ad26.COV2.S vaccine versus placebo.

The CDR3 in this case is CASSLSQGFVNTGELFF. The sequenced DNA: TGTGCCAGCAGCTTATCACAGGGGTTCGTTAACACCGGGGAGCTGTTTTTT. The chain is encoded by TRBV7-2 joined to TRBJ2-2, with 7 bases in between that match TRBD1. V and J are trimmed by 2 bases and 2 bases, and the gene matches miss 8 bases of the junction. Its CDR3 holds 17 amino acids, cysteine through phenylalanine. The sequence is cut down to CDR3 DNA, 51 bases in frame from base 1. Sequences SGHTA (CDR1) and FQGNSA (CDR2) are obtained from the germline V gene.